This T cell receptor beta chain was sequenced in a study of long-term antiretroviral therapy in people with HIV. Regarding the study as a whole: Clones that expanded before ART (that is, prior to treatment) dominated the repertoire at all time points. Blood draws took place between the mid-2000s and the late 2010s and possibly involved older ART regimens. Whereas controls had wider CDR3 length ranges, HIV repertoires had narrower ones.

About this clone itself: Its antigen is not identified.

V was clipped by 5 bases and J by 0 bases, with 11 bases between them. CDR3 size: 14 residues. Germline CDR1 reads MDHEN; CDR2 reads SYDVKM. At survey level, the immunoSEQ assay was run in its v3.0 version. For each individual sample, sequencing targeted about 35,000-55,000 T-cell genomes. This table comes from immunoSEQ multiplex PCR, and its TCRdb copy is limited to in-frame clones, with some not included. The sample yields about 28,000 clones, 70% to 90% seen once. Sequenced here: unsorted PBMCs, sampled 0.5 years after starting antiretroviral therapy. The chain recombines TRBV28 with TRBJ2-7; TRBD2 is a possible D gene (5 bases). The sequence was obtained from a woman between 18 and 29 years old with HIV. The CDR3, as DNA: TGTGCCAGCAGTCCCTCACTAGGCTCCTACGAGCAGTACTTC. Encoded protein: CASSPSLGSYEQYF.